This T cell receptor (beta chain) emerged from a study of glioma-infiltrating T cells after dendritic cell vaccination. Study information: Three intradermal dendritic cell vaccine injections were given every two weeks.

Libraries were prepared by immunoSEQ multiplex PCR; TCRdb keeps only in-frame clonotypes and omits some of them. Here the sample spans under 70,000 clones, 82% being singletons. The germline gives CDR1 SGHAT, CDR2 FQNNGV. The V segment lost 3 bases and the J segment 5 bases; nucleotides outside the gene matches: 5. The CDR3 is made up of 15 amino acids. Patients had residual fresh-frozen tumor tissue and more than two years of survival data. All glioblastoma patients lacked an isocitrate dehydrogenase mutation. PBMC were collected before vaccination, two weeks after the third vaccination, and at progression.

V gene TRBV11-2 combines with J gene TRBJ2-1; 9 bases fit TRBD1. The receptor comes from a human donor with glioblastoma. The input for sequencing was blood, taken before dendritic cell vaccination. CDR3 residues: CASSFGQGFNNEQFF. The CDR3 DNA reads TGTGCCAGCAGCTTTGGACAGGGGTTTAACAATGAGCAGTTCTTC.